The 28 T cell receptor beta chains listed next were all sequenced from one sample in a study of graft-versus-host responses after intestinal transplantation. Clones were sequenced by immunoSEQ multiplex PCR, and TCRdb holds only the in-frame ones, with some missing. The table shows about 96,000 clones, with 80% to 95% occurring only once. No cognate antigen is known for these TCRs. Sequences were derived from unstimulated CD4+ T cells sorted from spleen or lymph node cells, sampled before intestinal transplant. The receptors were sampled from a human donor who received an intestinal transplant.

CDR3 sequence reads: CASRIKDLGMELFF. The CDR3 region has the DNA TGTGCCAGCAGAATAAAAGATCTAGGGATGGAACTGTTTTTT. The genes are TRBV6-5 and TRBJ1-4, with D unresolved. The CDR3 spans 14 residues. V was pared by 6 bases and J by 12 bases, with 20 bases between. Germline V gene lookup returns CDR1 MNHEY and CDR2 SVGAGI.

V usage is TRBV29-1 and J usage is TRBJ1-5, with unresolved D. CDR1 is SQVTM and CDR2 is ANQGSEA in the germline V gene. The germline V and J ends were trimmed by 4 bases and 0 bases, with 7 bases remaining between them. This CDR3 is built from 13 residues. This chain's CDR3 is CSVGRDSNQPQHF. The CDR3 DNA reads as TGCAGCGTTGGTCGGGATAGCAATCAGCCCCAGCATTTT.

The chain combines TRBV11-2 with TRBJ2-7, with 8 bases that match TRBD1. From germline, CDR1 is SGHAT and CDR2 FQNNGV. This CDR3 has 14 amino acids. The J segment lost 1 base and the V segment lost 4 bases, leaving 3 bases of the junction unmatched. CDR3 sequence (DNA): TGTGCCAGCAGCTCCGGACAGGGATCCTACGAGCAGTACTTC. Its translation: CASSSGQGSYEQYF.

This clone was detected only once. The V and J genes are TRBV5-8 and TRBJ2-5, with D maybe TRBD2 (5 bases). The CDR3 length is 14 residues. Germline V gene data show CDR1 as SGHTS and CDR2 as YDEGEE. Trimming shortened V by 4 bases and J by 4 bases, and 14 bases separated the two germline ends. CDR3 sequence reads: CASSPLTSTETQYF. The CDR3 DNA sequence: TGTGCCAGCAGCCCTTTAACTAGTACAGAGACCCAGTACTTC.

The chain is built from TRBV6-5 and TRBJ2-7; no reliable D call. The V gene lost 2 bases and the J gene lost 4 bases, with 12 bases spanning the gap. CDR1 and CDR2 from the germline V gene are MNHEY and SVGAGI. CDR3 length: 14 amino acids. DNA of the CDR3: TGTGCCAGCAGTTACGACGGTACCGGATACGAGCAGTACTTC. Protein product: CASSYDGTGYEQYF.

The chain employs TRBV2 and TRBJ1-2, with D perhaps TRBD1 (6 bases). Germline-derived CDR1 and CDR2 are SNHLY and FYNNEI. V lost 2 bases, J lost 6 bases, and 13 bases lay in between. The CDR3 loop spans 14 amino acids. Written as DNA, the CDR3 is TGTGCCAGCAGTGAAAGGGGAGGGGGAAATGGCTACACCTTC. Translation gives CASSERGGGNGYTF.

The chain links TRBV30 to TRBJ1-1; TRBD1 matches 7 bases. The V segment lost 5 bases and the J segment 2 bases; nucleotides outside the gene matches: 5. Germline lookup yields CDR1 GTSNPN and CDR2 SVGIG (reference sequence). The length of the CDR3 is 13 residues. Here the CDR3 DNA reads TGTGCCTGGTCCGGGACAGCCAACACTGAAGCTTTCTTT. Translated: CAWSGTANTEAFF.

The V gene is TRBV4-1, the J gene TRBJ2-7, with 10 bases that match TRBD2. The CDR3 covers 17 residues. Germline lookup yields CDR1 MGHRA and CDR2 YSYEKL. V lost 4 bases to trimming and J lost 6 bases; unmatched junction nucleotides: 15. For the CDR3, the DNA is TGCGCCAGCAGCCCGGTCGGGACTAGCGAACAACCGGGCGAGCAGTACTTC. Protein sequence: CASSPVGTSEQPGEQYF.

About this clone itself: This same CDR3 is encoded by further DNA sequences in the sample. V gene TRBV11-2 combines with J gene TRBJ1-4, with 9 positions matching TRBD1. The junction had 16 bases not matched to a gene; V was cut back by 5 bases and J by 12 bases. The CDR3 covers 16 residues. Germline assignment: CDR1 SGHAT and CDR2 FQNNGV. CDR3 protein: CASSVITIGTGTELFF. The CDR3 DNA sequence: TGTGCCAGCAGCGTTATTACTATCGGGACAGGGACCGAACTGTTTTTT.

The genes are TRBV5-1 and TRBJ2-1; the match to TRBD2 covers 8 bases. In germline, CDR1 is SGHRS, CDR2 YFSETQ. The CDR3 is made up of 15 amino acids. V was clipped by 2 bases and J by 3 bases; unmatched bases: 4. The CDR3 nucleotides are TGCGCCAGCAGCTTACTAGCGGAGGTCTACAATGAGCAGTTCTTC. It encodes CASSLLAEVYNEQFF.

This chain joins TRBV6-5 and TRBJ1-2, with 10 bases aligning to TRBD1. The germline CDR1 and CDR2 sequences are MNHEY and SVGAGI. This CDR3 has 15 amino acids. With V trimmed by 6 bases and J by 4 bases, 8 bases remained unmatched. CDR3 sequence: CASSPSTGGIYGYTF. CDR3 nucleotide sequence: TGTGCCAGCAGCCCGTCGACAGGGGGCATCTATGGCTACACCTTC.

The CDR3 nucleotides read TGTGCCAGCAGTGAAGAGACTGTCTCCTACGAGCAGTACTTC. Encoded protein: CASSEETVSYEQYF. V gene TRBV2 combines with J gene TRBJ2-7; D is undetermined. From germline, CDR1 is SNHLY and CDR2 FYNNEI. The CDR3 is made up of 14 amino acids. Trimming took 1 base from V and 0 from J, leaving 7 bases between them. Full variable domain (missing parts from reference TRBV2 and TRBJ2-7): EPEVTQTPSHQVTQMGQEVILRCVPISNHLYFYWYRQILGQKVEFLVSFYNNEISEKSEIFDDQFSVERPDGSNFTLKIRSTKLEDSAMYFCASSEETVSYEQYFGPGTRLTVT.

The rearrangement joins TRBV5-1 to TRBJ1-1; D may be TRBD1 (5 bases). The length of the CDR3 is 16 residues. CDR1 SGHRS and CDR2 YFSETQ come from the germline V gene. Trimming shortened V by 1 base and J by 1 base, and 14 bases separated the two germline ends. The CDR3 bases are TGCGCCAGCAGCTTGCCTCCAGGGTGGGCGAACACTGAAGCTTTCTTT. It codes for CASSLPPGWANTEAFF.

The genes are TRBV5-4 and TRBJ2-1; TRBD2 matches 11 bases. The CDR3 contains 16 residues. Germline V gene sequence: CDR1 SGHNT, CDR2 YYREEE (reference sequence). J was trimmed by 8 bases and V by 4 bases; bases with no gene match: 11. CDR3 in amino acids: CASSLPLAGVLDEQFF. The CDR3 nucleotides are TGTGCCAGCAGCCTACCACTAGCGGGAGTCCTGGATGAGCAGTTCTTC.

This clone was seen only once. The chain employs TRBV6-5 and TRBJ2-7, with TRBD1 identical over 9 bases. Germline trimming cut 6 bases from V and 7 bases from J; bases unmatched to any gene: 10. Germline lookup yields CDR1 MNHEY and CDR2 SVGAGI. This CDR3 has 14 amino acids. The CDR3 loop is CASRLRTGVGEQYF. The CDR3 nucleotides are TGTGCCAGCAGGCTCCGGACAGGGGTGGGGGAGCAGTACTTC.

The CDR3 here is CSVGPGAMNTEAFF. For the CDR3, the DNA is TGCAGCGTTGGCCCGGGGGCGATGAACACTGAAGCTTTCTTT. V usage is TRBV29-1 and J usage is TRBJ1-1; D may be TRBD1 (6 bases). Per germline, CDR1 SQVTM and CDR2 ANQGSEA. This CDR3 has 14 amino acids. V was cut by 4 bases and J by 0 bases, with 12 bases left in between.

The chain recombines TRBV28 with TRBJ2-1, with 12 nucleotides matching TRBD2. From germline, CDR1 is MDHEN and CDR2 SYDVKM. This CDR3 region has 17 residues. V lost 5 bases to trimming and J lost 6 bases; unmatched junction nucleotides: 11. The CDR3 loop is CASSRERTSGNFNEQFF. For the CDR3, the DNA is TGTGCCAGCAGTCGGGAACGGACTAGCGGGAATTTCAATGAGCAGTTCTTC.

This sequence joins TRBV5-1 and TRBJ2-5; the match to TRBD1 covers 9 bases. Germline assignment: CDR1 SGHRS and CDR2 YFSETQ. V lost 0 bases to trimming and J lost 6 bases; unmatched junction nucleotides: 12. The CDR3 is made up of 17 amino acids. Here the CDR3 reads CASSLDIFRTGEKTQYF. CDR3 bases: TGCGCCAGCAGCTTGGATATTTTTAGGACAGGGGAAAAGACCCAGTACTTC.

DNA of the CDR3: TGTGCCAGCAGTTTATATCGGCAGCGAAGCAATCAGCCCCAGCATTTT. Its translation: CASSLYRQRSNQPQHF. The chain couples TRBV28 to TRBJ1-5; no reliable D call. Germline loops: CDR1 MDHEN, CDR2 SYDVKM. The V and J ends lost 1 base and 1 base respectively, with 11 bases between them. The CDR3 covers 16 residues.

Turning to this clone: One end of the junction varies from germline; a read error may be responsible. The CDR3 is CASSQGREETQYF. CDR3 in DNA: TGCGCCAGCAGCCAGGGCCGGGAAGAAACCCAGTACTTC. The J gene is TRBJ2-5, the V gene TRBV5-1; D is perhaps TRBD1 or TRBD2 (5 bases each). The CDR3 is made up of 13 amino acids. The V gene's germline CDR1 is SGHRS and CDR2 YFSETQ.

The chain employs TRBV6-5 and TRBJ1-2; perhaps TRBD1 as D (5 bases). CDR1 MNHEY and CDR2 SVGAGI come from the germline V gene. The CDR3 spans 15 residues. The V end lost 5 bases, the J end lost 0 bases, and 13 bases lay between the germline ends. The CDR3: CASSTAGSPNYGYTF. The CDR3 region has the DNA TGTGCCAGCAGTACCGCAGGGAGCCCTAACTATGGCTACACCTTC.

The J gene is TRBJ2-5, the V gene TRBV18, with 12 bases that match TRBD2. The J call may not be correct, given that the DNA end is closer to TRBJ2-7. This CDR3 is 18 amino acids long. Germline V gene lookup returns CDR1 KGHSH and CDR2 LQKENI. As DNA, the CDR3 is TGTGCCAGCTCACCAAGGACTAGCGGGGACAGGAGCTCCTACGAGCAGTACTTC. This gives the protein CASSPRTSGDRSSYEQYF.

This rearrangement joins TRBV5-6 to TRBJ2-3; the D gene is possibly TRBD2 (6 bases). CDR3 length: 15 residues. Germline-derived CDR1 and CDR2 are SGHDT and YYEEEE. Trimming removed 3 bases at V and 2 bases at J, with 13 bases between. The CDR3 reads CASSSGSGPTDTQYF. CDR3 bases: TGTGCCAGCAGCTCAGGGAGCGGGCCCACAGATACGCAGTATTTT. Combining the CDR3 with reference TRBV5-6 and TRBJ2-3 gives the whole variable domain DAGVTQSPTHLIKTRGQQVTLRCSPKSGHDTVSWYQQALGQGPQFIFQYYEEEERQRGNFPDRFSGHQFPNYSSELNVNALLLGDSALYLCASSSGSGPTDTQYFGPGTRLTVL.

This clone was seen only once. The V gene is TRBV6-1, the J gene TRBJ2-3; 12 bases are a match to TRBD2. The V gene end was trimmed by 4 bases and the J gene end by 4 bases; junction bases not matched to a gene: 9. Germline CDR1 MNHNS, CDR2 SASEGT. This CDR3 spans 17 amino acids. CDR3 residues: CASSGRTSGNVPDTQYF. The CDR3 nucleotides are TGTGCCAGCAGTGGACGGACTAGCGGGAATGTACCAGATACGCAGTATTTT.

Regarding this clone: At one end the junction does not follow the germline gene, possibly because of a read error. The rearrangement links TRBV7-2 to TRBJ2-3, with 10 positions matching TRBD1. The germline CDR1 and CDR2 sequences are SGHTA and FQGNSA. This CDR3 is built from 16 residues. The CDR3 region has the DNA TGTGTCAGCAGCTTAGGAAGGACAGGGGGTTGGGATACGCAGTATTTT. It yields the protein CVSSLGRTGGWDTQYF.

This chain uses TRBV10-3 with TRBJ2-7; D is unresolved. Trimming removed 0 bases at V and 3 bases at J, with 18 bases between. The germline gives CDR1 ENHRY, CDR2 SYGVKD. There are 17 residues in the CDR3. This CDR3 is CAISESTPEEVNYEQYF. The CDR3 coding sequence is TGTGCCATCAGTGAGTCAACGCCAGAGGAAGTGAACTACGAGCAGTACTTC.

V usage is TRBV19 and J usage is TRBJ2-1, with D perhaps matching TRBD2 (6 bases). The CDR3 totals 14 residues. V lost 1 base, J lost 2 bases, and 6 bases lay in between. Per the germline V gene, CDR1 is LNHDA and CDR2 is SQIVND (reference sequence). The CDR3 DNA is TGTGCCAGTAGTATAGGGGGGGCCTACAATGAGCAGTTCTTC. Translated, it gives CASSIGGAYNEQFF.

The gene calls are TRBV5-1 and TRBJ2-5; no clear D. Germline values: CDR1 SGHRS, CDR2 YFSETQ. The CDR3 consists of 17 residues. V was clipped by 0 bases and J by 5 bases, with 20 bases between them. The CDR3 coding sequence is TGCGCCAGCAGCTTGGCCCGTCGAGGACCCCTCGGGGAGACCCAGTACTTC. It is translated as CASSLARRGPLGETQYF.